These 27 T cell receptor beta chains share one sample of origin, sequenced in a study of beta chain features in type 1 diabetes. Expressed TCRB transcripts were sequenced because the isolated RNA had all been reverse transcribed beforehand. Some clones are missing from TCRdb's copy, which holds only in-frame ones; the method was immunoSEQ multiplex PCR. The repertoire includes 900,000 or so clones, roughly 15% of them detected once, and about 0.02% sits in the top ten. The material sequenced was naive CD4+ T cells from blood. These receptors originate from a woman between 18 and 30 years old in good health.

This clone was counted only a few times. The rearrangement joins TRBV7-3 to TRBJ2-7, with D perhaps given as TRBD1 or TRBD2 (5 bases each). The CDR3 loop spans 14 amino acids. CDR1 is SGHTA and CDR2 is FQGTGA in the germline V gene. V lost 5 bases to trimming and J lost 2 bases, with 13 bases between them. Written as DNA, the CDR3 is TGTGCCAGCAGCCTCCGGGACGGACCCTACGAGCAGTACTTC. Translating gives CASSLRDGPYEQYF.

This clone has at least ten counts. This rearrangement joins TRBV14 to TRBJ1-2; D is ambiguous. CDR3 size: 11 residues. Germline CDR1 reads SGHDN; CDR2 reads FVKESK. V lost 1 base, J lost 6 bases, and 3 bases lay in between. CDR3 protein: CASSQADGYTF. The CDR3 DNA follows: TGTGCCAGCAGCCAAGCGGATGGCTACACCTTC.

The chain joins TRBV5-4 to TRBJ2-5, with a weak D call TRBD1 (6 bases). Trimming shortened V by 2 bases and J by 2 bases, and 10 bases separated the two germline ends. Germline CDR1 and CDR2: SGHNT and YYREEE (reference sequence). This CDR3 spans 14 amino acids. The DNA of the CDR3 is TGTGCCAGCAGCTTCACAGGGTCTCAAGAGACCCAGTACTTC. Translated, it gives CASSFTGSQETQYF.

The V call is TRBV7-8, the J call TRBJ2-1; no clear D gene. The CDR3 length is 15 residues. Trimming cost V 0 bases and J 7 bases, with 13 bases left between them. Germline CDR1 reads SGHVS; CDR2 reads FQNEAQ. In DNA form, the CDR3 reads TGTGCCAGCAGCTTAGCCTCCGCTGGGTCGAATGAGCAGTTCTTC. It encodes CASSLASAGSNEQFF.

The chain has TRBV10-2 and TRBJ1-1; the D is unclear. Germline V gene lookup returns CDR1 WSHSY and CDR2 SAAADI. Trimming removed 6 bases from V and 3 bases from J, with 14 bases in between. The CDR3 length is 14 residues. The DNA of the CDR3 is TGCGCCAGCAGGGCGGCACTGGGAGACACTGAAGCTTTCTTT. Translating gives CASRAALGDTEAFF.

The chain links TRBV19 to TRBJ2-2; 8 nucleotides line up with TRBD2. V was pared by 7 bases and J by 4 bases, with 20 bases of the junction left unmatched. Germline lookup yields CDR1 LNHDA and CDR2 SQIVND (reference sequence). The CDR3 has 19 residues. The CDR3 loop reads CASIWGLGGRPSITGELFF. Here the CDR3 DNA reads TGTGCCAGTATTTGGGGATTAGGCGGGAGGCCGTCGATCACCGGGGAGCTGTTTTTT.

V is TRBV27 and J is TRBJ2-2, with 10 bases identical to TRBD2. The CDR3 has 16 residues. The J segment lost 7 bases and the V segment lost 6 bases, leaving 11 bases of the junction unmatched. The germline CDR1 and CDR2 sequences are MNHEY and SMNVEV (reference sequence). DNA for the CDR3: TGTGCCAGCAGGGGCTTAGCGGGAGGTGGGGTCGGGGAGCTGTTTTTT. As protein: CASRGLAGGGVGELFF.

The chain carries TRBV7-6 and TRBJ2-7; no definite D call. V shed 5 bases and J shed 5 bases, with 10 bases lying between them. The CDR3 runs 12 residues. Germline V gene sequence: CDR1 SGHVS, CDR2 FNYEAQ. CDR3 DNA: TGTGCCAGCAGCCCCGGACCCCACGAGCAGTACTTC. Translation gives CASSPGPHEQYF.

The V call is TRBV19, the J call TRBJ2-5; possibly TRBD2 for D (5 bases). V lost 3 bases, J lost 2 bases, and 19 bases lay in between. Germline CDR1 and CDR2: LNHDA and SQIVND (reference sequence). The CDR3 has 17 amino acids. CDR3 amino acids: CASSIGVRLALQETQYF. The DNA of the CDR3 is TGTGCCAGTAGTATTGGCGTCCGGCTAGCTCTACAAGAGACCCAGTACTTC. Looking up the rest from reference TRBV19 and TRBJ2-5 gives the full variable domain: DGGITQSPKYLFRKEGQNVTLSCEQNLNHDAMYWYRQDPGQGLRLIYYSQIVNDFQKGDIAEGYSVSREKKESFPLTVTSAQKNPTAFYLCASSIGVRLALQETQYFGPGTRLLVL.

This chain joins TRBV19 and TRBJ2-6, with D possibly TRBD1 on 5 matching bases. This CDR3 region has 19 residues. CDR1 is LNHDA and CDR2 is SQIVND in the germline V gene (reference sequence). Trimming stripped 6 bases from V and 0 bases from J, with 21 bases between. DNA of the CDR3: TGTGCCAGTAGCAGATCAACAGGCTACTACAGCTCTGGGGCCAACGTCCTGACTTTC. Translation: CASSRSTGYYSSGANVLTF.

The chain recombines TRBV7-8 with TRBJ2-2; 7 bases map to TRBD2. The CDR3 spans 17 residues. V trimming: 4 bases; J trimming: 8 bases; junction bases outside the gene matches: 16. Germline lookup yields CDR1 SGHVS and CDR2 FQNEAQ. CDR3 sequence (DNA): TGTGCCAGCAGCTCCCCCCCCCGCGCTAGCGGTATAGGGGAGCTGTTTTTT. It is translated as CASSSPPRASGIGELFF.

The chain recombines TRBV28 with TRBJ2-5; 12 nucleotides align to TRBD2. Trimming cost V 7 bases and J 5 bases; bases outside gene matches: 5. The CDR3 is 14 amino acids. Per germline, CDR1 MDHEN and CDR2 SYDVKM. CDR3 sequence: CASKRLAGVETQYF. CDR3 DNA sequence: TGTGCCAGCAAACGACTAGCGGGAGTGGAGACCCAGTACTTC.

The chain recombines TRBV7-3 with TRBJ1-2; TRBD1 matches 7 bases. Trimming removed 2 bases from V and 8 bases from J; junction bases left unmatched: 8. The CDR3 totals 14 residues. CDR1 is SGHTA and CDR2 is FQGTGA in the germline V gene. The CDR3 loop is CASSLGTGAQGYTF. The CDR3 region has the DNA TGTGCCAGCAGCTTAGGCACAGGGGCTCAGGGCTACACCTTC.

V gene TRBV6-5 combines with J gene TRBJ1-1; D call uncertain. The CDR3 runs 14 residues. Germline CDR1 and CDR2: MNHEY and SVGAGI. V lost 8 bases and J 1 base, leaving 14 bases between the germline ends. CDR3 protein: CASGVDFTNTEAFF. The CDR3 DNA reads as TGTGCCAGCGGGGTGGACTTTACGAACACTGAAGCTTTCTTT.

The chain recombines TRBV9 with TRBJ1-5; weak D call: TRBD1 (6 bases). Per the germline V gene, CDR1 is SGDLS and CDR2 is YYNGEE. This CDR3 has 14 residues. The V gene lost 4 bases and the J gene lost 3 bases, with 11 bases spanning the gap. This CDR3 is CASSQTGANQPQHF. CDR3 sequence (DNA): TGTGCCAGCAGCCAGACAGGCGCCAATCAGCCCCAGCATTTT.

The chain employs TRBV27 and TRBJ2-7, with 9 bases identical to TRBD2. Germline V gene data show CDR1 as MNHEY and CDR2 as SMNVEV (reference sequence). The length of the CDR3 is 14 residues. The V gene end was trimmed by 3 bases and the J gene end by 2 bases; junction bases not matched to a gene: 2. CDR3 DNA: TGTGCCAGCAGTTTCGGCGGGAGGGCCTACGAGCAGTACTTC. Protein sequence: CASSFGGRAYEQYF.

V and J are TRBV27 and TRBJ1-1, with D tentatively TRBD1 (5 bases). Per the germline V gene, CDR1 is MNHEY and CDR2 is SMNVEV (reference sequence). The V end lost 5 bases, the J end lost 11 bases, and 18 bases lay between the germline ends. CDR3 length equals 13 residues. CDR3 in DNA: TGTGCCAGCAGTCCCCAGGGTCAGGGTTTTGCTTTCTTT. It translates to CASSPQGQGFAFF.

Only a few counts were recorded for this clone. The chain is built from TRBV21-1 and TRBJ2-5; the D call of TRBD1 is as the table states it, not checked on the DNA. TRBV21-1 is flagged as a pseudogene. The CDR3 runs to 14 residues. The CDR3 region is CASSTAGAQETQYF. DNA for the CDR3: TGTGCCAGCAGCACTGCAGGGGCCCAAGAGACCCAGTACTTC.

This clone turned up a few times. V usage is TRBV2 and J usage is TRBJ2-2, with D hard to call. Germline CDR1 SNHLY, CDR2 FYNNEI. The CDR3 is 14 amino acids. Trimming pared 1 base from V and 3 bases from J, leaving 6 bases between. The CDR3 DNA reads TGTGCCAGCAGTGAAGAGCGCCACACCGGGGAGCTGTTTTTT. It encodes CASSEERHTGELFF.

The chain uses TRBV15 and TRBJ2-2, with TRBD1 as a possible D gene (6 bases). There are 15 residues in the CDR3. CDR1 is LNHNV, CDR2 YYDKDF, per germline (reference sequence). Trimming pared 5 bases from V and 4 bases from J, leaving 14 bases between. CDR3 loop: CATSVWDTGTGELFF. The CDR3 coding sequence is TGTGCCACCAGCGTATGGGACACCGGCACCGGGGAGCTGTTTTTT. Filled out from reference TRBV15 and TRBJ2-2, the complete variable domain reads DAMVIQNPRYQVTQFGKPVTLSCSQTLNHNVMYWYQQKSSQAPKLLFHYYDKDFNNEADTPDNFQSRRPNTSFCFLDIRSPGLGDTAMYLCATSVWDTGTGELFFGEGSRLTVL.

The chain joins TRBV6-5 to TRBJ1-2; 12 positions match TRBD1. The junction had 7 bases not matched to a gene; V was cut back by 4 bases and J by 4 bases. CDR1 and CDR2 from the germline V gene are MNHEY and SVGAGI. CDR3 length: 16 residues. The CDR3 nucleotides read TGTGCCAGCAGTTTTTCCGGGACAGGGGGCGTCTATGGCTACACCTTC. It yields the protein CASSFSGTGGVYGYTF.

This clone was counted only a few times. The sample has other DNA sequences that encode this CDR3 too. The chain has TRBV28 and TRBJ2-7, with 7 bases that match TRBD1. The V gene's germline CDR1 is MDHEN and CDR2 SYDVKM. V lost 2 bases to trimming and J lost 4 bases; unmatched junction nucleotides: 2. CDR3 length: 13 residues. The CDR3 nucleotides are TGTGCCAGCAGTTTAGGGACAGCGTACGAGCAGTACTTC. Protein sequence: CASSLGTAYEQYF.

This clone came up a few times. The rearrangement uses TRBV5-1 and TRBJ1-4; D is unresolved. The V gene lost 4 bases and the J gene lost 12 bases, with 25 bases spanning the gap. The CDR3 is made up of 16 amino acids. Germline V gene sequence: CDR1 SGHRS, CDR2 YFSETQ. CDR3 residues: CASSREGPGLTGELFF. The DNA of the CDR3 is TGCGCCAGCAGCCGGGAGGGCCCAGGCCTAACCGGAGAACTGTTTTTT. The variable domain in full, with the rest retrieved from reference TRBV5-1 and TRBJ1-4, is KAGVTQTPRYLIKTRGQQVTLSCSPISGHRSVSWYQQTPGQGLQFLFEYFSETQRNKGNFPGRFSGRQFSNSRSEMNVSTLELGDSALYLCASSREGPGLTGELFFGSGTQLSVL.

This chain connects TRBV10-3 to TRBJ2-1; possibly TRBD1 or TRBD2 for D (5 bases each). The CDR3 has 14 residues. Germline values: CDR1 ENHRY, CDR2 SYGVKD. V lost 4 bases to trimming and J lost 5 bases, with 12 bases between them. The CDR3 DNA reads as TGTGCCATCAGTGTAGGATCGGGACACAATGAGCAGTTCTTC. Protein: CAISVGSGHNEQFF.

In its sample, this clone was seen a few times. The chain employs TRBV4-3 and TRBJ2-7; TRBD2 aligns across 7 bases. V dropped 0 bases and J dropped 5; count of bases not matched to a gene: 22. The CDR3 consists of 20 residues. Germline-derived CDR1 and CDR2 are LGHNA and YSLEER. CDR3 sequence (DNA): TGCGCCAGCAGCCAAGATCCCCCTCTTCCGGGGAGGGCCGTTTTCAACGAGCAGTACTTC. It specifies CASSQDPPLPGRAVFNEQYF.

J is TRBJ2-3 and V is TRBV5-1; D might be TRBD1 or TRBD2, each matching 5 bases. CDR1 and CDR2 from the germline V gene are SGHRS and YFSETQ. The length of the CDR3 is 15 residues. Trimming shortened V by 6 bases and J by 4 bases, and 18 bases separated the two germline ends. The CDR3 DNA reads as TGCGCCAGCAAACCGGGACCTCGGGGCCCAGATACGCAGTATTTT. This codes for CASKPGPRGPDTQYF. The full variable domain, with the rest looked up from reference TRBV5-1 and TRBJ2-3, is KAGVTQTPRYLIKTRGQQVTLSCSPISGHRSVSWYQQTPGQGLQFLFEYFSETQRNKGNFPGRFSGRQFSNSRSEMNVSTLELGDSALYLCASKPGPRGPDTQYFGPGTRLTVL.

With respect to this clone: The same CDR3 is also encoded by other DNA sequences in this sample. The chain recombines TRBV7-9 with TRBJ2-5, with 15 bases that match TRBD2. J lost 4 bases, V lost 5 bases, and 2 bases had no gene match. Per germline, CDR1 SEHNR and CDR2 FQNEAQ (reference sequence). The CDR3 contains 15 residues. CDR3 coding DNA: TGTGCCAGCAGCCCGGGACTAGCGGGAGGAGAGACCCAGTACTTC. Translating it yields CASSPGLAGGETQYF.